A selection of T cell receptor beta chains follows, all from one sample in a study of graft-versus-host responses after intestinal transplantation. No cognate antigen is known for these TCRs. Here immunoSEQ multiplex PCR was the method, and the copy in TCRdb shows in-frame clones only, minus some. The sample shows about 130,000 clones, about 93% of them seen only once. This sample comprised unstimulated CD4+ T cells sorted from spleen or lymph node cells, obtained before intestinal transplant. Source of these receptors: a human donor who received an intestinal transplant. Each CDR3 is given with its conserved first and last residue. A D gene is named only where the DNA matches it firmly. Clone size appears in some rows only: once, few, many, or a class for an expanded clone.

clone size	V gene	J gene	D gene	CDR3 DNA	CDR3 protein
.	TRBV5-1	TRBJ2-3	TRBD2	TGCGCCAGCAGCTTGGGGCTAGCGGTCCCTAGCACAGATACGCAGTATTTT	CASSLGLAVPSTDTQYF
.	TRBV6-6	TRBJ2-7	.	TGTGCCTGTACCGGGGCGACTTACGAGCAGTACTTC	CACTGATYEQYF
.	TRBV25-1	TRBJ1-2	TRBD1	TGTGCCAGCAGTGAATCAAACAGGGGAGGTTATGGCTACACCTTC	CASSESNRGGYGYTF
.	TRBV4-1	TRBJ2-7	TRBD2	TGCGCCAGCAGCCAAAATAGACTAGCGGAAGAAAATTACGAGCAGTACTTC	CASSQNRLAEENYEQYF
.	TRBV15	TRBJ1-4	.	TGTGCCACCAGCAGAGAAGCCGGAGTGAATGAAAAACTGTTTTTT	CATSREAGVNEKLFF
.	TRBV7-2	TRBJ1-5	.	TGTGCCAGCAGCTTAGCATTTAGCAATCAGCCCCAGCATTTT	CASSLAFSNQPQHF
.	TRBV15	TRBJ2-5	.	TGTGCCACCCAGGAGGGCCAAGAGACCCAGTACTTC	CATQEGQETQYF
.	TRBV7-2	TRBJ1-1	TRBD1	TGTGCCAGCAGCAAGGACAGGGGATTGACTGAAGCTTTCTTT	CASSKDRGLTEAFF
.	TRBV28	TRBJ1-6	TRBD1	TGTGCCAGCAGTCTCGCCGGGACAGGGAGGTCACCCCTCCACTTT	CASSLAGTGRSPLHF
.	TRBV6-6	TRBJ2-7	TRBD1	TGTGCCAGCAGCGACAGGGGCGCCCCCCACGAGCAGTACTTC	CASSDRGAPHEQYF
.	TRBV5-6	TRBJ1-1	TRBD1	TGTGCCAGCAGGAAGACAGGGAGGAACACTGAAGCTTTCTTT	CASRKTGRNTEAFF
.	TRBV27	TRBJ2-3	TRBD2	TGTGCCAGCAGTCCTACCTTGACTAGCGGGATTAAAGATACGCAGTATTTT	CASSPTLTSGIKDTQYF
once	TRBV30	TRBJ1-3	.	TGTGCTTGGATTAAAACCGAAAACACCATATATTTT	CAWIKTENTIYF
.	TRBV5-6	TRBJ2-7	TRBD2	TGTGCCAGCAGCTTGCCAAGCGGGGCCTACGAGCAGTACTTC	CASSLPSGAYEQYF
.	TRBV18	TRBJ2-3	.	TGTGCCAGCTCACCCGCCCTCCCTAGCACAGATACGCAGTATTTT	CASSPALPSTDTQYF
.	TRBV6-5	TRBJ1-2	TRBD1	TGTGCCAGCAGTTACGGGCAGGGGGGTAACTATGGCTACACCTTC	CASSYGQGGNYGYTF
.	TRBV10-3	TRBJ1-5	TRBD1	TGTGCCATCAGGGCGGGACAGGGTATTAATCAGCCCCAGCATTTT	CAIRAGQGINQPQHF
.	TRBV15	TRBJ2-1	TRBD2	TGTGCCACCAGCAGAGTTGTACTAGCGGGAGCACAAGAGCAGTTCTTC	CATSRVVLAGAQEQFF
.	TRBV30	TRBJ1-2	.	TGTGCCTGGGGTAGAGGGACTAACTATGGCTACACCTTC	CAWGRGTNYGYTF
.	TRBV6-5	TRBJ2-7	.	TGTGCCAGCAGTTACTCTACGAGGGGGATCAGCGAGCAGTACTTC	CASSYSTRGISEQYF
once	TRBV29-1	TRBJ1-5	.	TGCAGCGGGGGGGATAGCAATCAGCCCCAGCATTTT	CSGGDSNQPQHF
.	TRBV5-6	TRBJ2-3	TRBD2	TGTGCCAGCAGCTTAGCGGGAGTCACAGATACGCAGTATTTT	CASSLAGVTDTQYF
.	TRBV21-1	TRBJ1-1	.	TGTGCCAGCGACCCTGGAGTGGGGTTGAACACTGAAGCTTTCTTT	CASDPGVGLNTEAFF
.	TRBV4-3	TRBJ2-2	.	TGCGCCAGCAGCCAAGTCGTGGTCACCGGGGAGCTGTTTTTT	CASSQVVVTGELFF
.	TRBV6-5	TRBJ2-7	TRBD1	TGTGCCAGCAGTTACTCGAAGGGGACAGGGGCAGGCGAGCAGTACTTC	CASSYSKGTGAGEQYF
.	TRBV27	TRBJ1-2	TRBD1	TGTGCCAGCAGTTTATCGGAGACAGGGAATTTGAGAGGCTACACCTTC	CASSLSETGNLRGYTF
.	TRBV7-8	TRBJ2-7	TRBD1	TGTGCCAGCAGCCTTAGGGACAGTCTCTACGAGCAGTACTTC	CASSLRDSLYEQYF
.	TRBV30	TRBJ1-2	.	TGTGCCTGGAAGTACCGACGAGACTATGGCTACACCTTC	CAWKYRRDYGYTF
.	TRBV7-8	TRBJ2-1	.	TGTGCCAGCAGCCCCACGATACCCCCGTTGGACAATGAGCAGTTCTTC	CASSPTIPPLDNEQFF
.	TRBV5-4	TRBJ2-3	.	TGTGCCAGCAGCCTATACTCTACAGATACGCAGTATTTT	CASSLYSTDTQYF
.	TRBV6-5	TRBJ2-7	.	TGTGCCAGCAGTAGTCAGAGTCAAGTTGAGTACGAGCAGTACTTC	CASSSQSQVEYEQYF
.	TRBV18	TRBJ2-2	.	TGTGCCAGCTCACCCCGGGGGACAGCGAACACCGGGGAGCTGTTTTTT	CASSPRGTANTGELFF
once	TRBV7-3	TRBJ2-1	.	TGTGCCAGCAGTAGAGGCGGCGATGAGCAGTTCTTC	CASSRGGDEQFF
.	TRBV30	TRBJ2-7	.	TGTGCCTGGAGTGGAACGCACGAGCAGTACTTC	CAWSGTHEQYF
.	TRBV25-1	TRBJ2-7	.	TGTGCCAGCAGCTCCCAGGGTATCACCTACGAGCAGTACTTC	CASSSQGITYEQYF
.	TRBV7-6	TRBJ2-3	.	TGTGCCAGCAGCTTAGCCTCATACGGAGGTGGAGATACGCAGTATTTT	CASSLASYGGGDTQYF
.	TRBV5-1	TRBJ2-1	.	TGCGCCAGCAGCGCTCAACAGGGTAGGAATGAGCAGTTCTTC	CASSAQQGRNEQFF
.	TRBV7-2	TRBJ2-5	TRBD2	TGTGCCAGCAGCTTAGCCACGGGAGGGGTGGACCAAGAGACCCAGTACTTC	CASSLATGGVDQETQYF
.	TRBV15	TRBJ1-5	.	TGTGCCACCAGCAGAGATCCGACAGCAAATCAGCCCCAGCATTTT	CATSRDPTANQPQHF
once	TRBV30	TRBJ1-2	.	TGTGCCTGGAGTGTCGCGGGGGCGGGCTACACCTTC	CAWSVAGAGYTF
.	TRBV7-9	TRBJ1-1	.	TGTGCCAGCAGCTTCTCGGGGAACACTGAAGCTTTCTTT	CASSFSGNTEAFF
.	TRBV19	TRBJ2-7	.	TGTGCCAGTAGTATCCCGGAGGCCCGTTCCGAGCAGTACTTC	CASSIPEARSEQYF
.	TRBV7-8	TRBJ1-1	.	TGTGCCAGCAGCTTAGTAGGGGGTTTGAACACTGAAGCTTTCTTT	CASSLVGGLNTEAFF
.	TRBV10-3	TRBJ2-5	TRBD2	TGTGCCATCAGTATTAGCGGGAGTGGGGAGACCCAGTACTTC	CAISISGSGETQYF
.	TRBV28	TRBJ1-4	TRBD1	TGTGCCAGCAGTCTCAATCAGGGGGGTGGTGAAAAACTGTTTTTT	CASSLNQGGGEKLFF
.	TRBV27	TRBJ2-5	TRBD2	TGTGCCAGCAGTTTAGGTTTATGGGAGGGACGAGAGACCCAGTACTTC	CASSLGLWEGRETQYF
.	TRBV18	TRBJ2-7	TRBD2	TGTGCCAGCTCACCCTTAGCGGGAGTGACAGACGAGCAGTACTTC	CASSPLAGVTDEQYF
.	TRBV30	TRBJ1-3	.	TGTGCCTGGAGTACCCGCGGAAACACCATATATTTT	CAWSTRGNTIYF
.	TRBV4-2	TRBJ2-7	TRBD1	TGTGCCAGCAGCCTAGAAGGGACAGGGGGCGAGCAGTACTTC	CASSLEGTGGEQYF
.	TRBV5-1	TRBJ2-7	TRBD1	TGCGCCAGCAGCTCGCTTGGGGGACAGCACCTACCATACGAGCAGTACTTC	CASSSLGGQHLPYEQYF
.	TRBV7-6	TRBJ1-1	TRBD1	TGTGCCAGCAGCTGGGGACAGGGCAACACTGAAGCTTTCTTT	CASSWGQGNTEAFF
.	TRBV9	TRBJ2-2	.	TGTGCCAGCAGCGTAGCTGTAGCGGTTGACACCGGGGAGCTGTTTTTT	CASSVAVAVDTGELFF
.	TRBV11-1	TRBJ2-4	.	TGTGCCAGCAGCGAGCCCATAGAAAACATTCAGTACTTC	CASSEPIENIQYF
.	TRBV7-2	TRBJ2-5	TRBD2	TGTGCCAGCAGCTCAATTATGAGCGGGAGGGGGAGGGAGACCCAGTACTTC	CASSSIMSGRGRETQYF